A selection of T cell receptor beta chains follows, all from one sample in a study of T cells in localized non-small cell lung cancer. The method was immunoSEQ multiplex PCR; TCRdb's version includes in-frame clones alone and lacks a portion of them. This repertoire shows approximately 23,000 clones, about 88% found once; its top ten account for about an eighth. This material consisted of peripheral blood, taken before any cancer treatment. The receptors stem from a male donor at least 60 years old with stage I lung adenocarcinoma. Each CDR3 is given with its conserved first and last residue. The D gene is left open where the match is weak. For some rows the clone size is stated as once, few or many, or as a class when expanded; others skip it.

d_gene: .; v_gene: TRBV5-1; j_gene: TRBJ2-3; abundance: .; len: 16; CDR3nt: TGCGCCAGCAGCTTGGAGGGGGGAGTGAACACAGATACGCAGTATTTT; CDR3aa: CASSLEGGVNTDTQYF
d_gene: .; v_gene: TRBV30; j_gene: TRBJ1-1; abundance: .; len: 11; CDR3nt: TGTGCCTGGAGCAGAGACACTGAAGCTTTCTTT; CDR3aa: CAWSRDTEAFF
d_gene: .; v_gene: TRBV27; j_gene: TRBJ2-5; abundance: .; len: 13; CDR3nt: TGTGCCAGCAGGTGGACGAAGGGAGAGACCCAGTACTTC; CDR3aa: CASRWTKGETQYF
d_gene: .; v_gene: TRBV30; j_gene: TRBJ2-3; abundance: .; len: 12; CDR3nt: TGTGCCTGGACTAGCGGCACAGATACGCAGTATTTT; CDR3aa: CAWTSGTDTQYF
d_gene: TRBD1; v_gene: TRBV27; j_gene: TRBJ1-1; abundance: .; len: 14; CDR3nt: TGTGCCAGCAGTCCACAGGGGGCGGGAACTGAAGCTTTCTTT; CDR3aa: CASSPQGAGTEAFF
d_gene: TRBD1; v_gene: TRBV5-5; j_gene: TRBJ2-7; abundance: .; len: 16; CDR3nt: TGTGCCAGCAGCTTGGTTCCCGGGACAGGGGACTACGAGCAGTACTTC; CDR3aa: CASSLVPGTGDYEQYF
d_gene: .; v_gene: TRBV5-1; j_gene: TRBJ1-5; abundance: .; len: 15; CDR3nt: TGCGCCAGCAGCTTGGGGGGTACCCTGAATCAGCCCCAGCATTTT; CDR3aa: CASSLGGTLNQPQHF
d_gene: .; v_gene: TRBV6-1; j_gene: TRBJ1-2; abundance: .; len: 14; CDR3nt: TGTGCCAGCAGTGATGCAGGAGATAACTATGGCTACACCTTC; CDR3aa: CASSDAGDNYGYTF
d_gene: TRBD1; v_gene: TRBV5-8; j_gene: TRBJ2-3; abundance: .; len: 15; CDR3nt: TGTGCCAGCAGCTCTGGACAGGGTCAGACAGATACGCAGTATTTT; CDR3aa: CASSSGQGQTDTQYF
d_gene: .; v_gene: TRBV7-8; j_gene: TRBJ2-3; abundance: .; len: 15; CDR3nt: TGTGCCAGCACTCCGCGGGGTCCGGTGACAGATACGCAGTATTTT; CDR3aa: CASTPRGPVTDTQYF
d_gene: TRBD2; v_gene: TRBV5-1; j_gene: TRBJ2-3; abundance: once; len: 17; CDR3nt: TGCGCCAGCAGCCTGGTTGGGACTACTCTTCGCACAGATACGCAGTATTTT; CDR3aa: CASSLVGTTLRTDTQYF
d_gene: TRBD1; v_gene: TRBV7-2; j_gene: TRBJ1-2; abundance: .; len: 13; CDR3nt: TGTGCCAGCAGCTTGGGACAGTCCTATGGCTACACCTTC; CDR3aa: CASSLGQSYGYTF
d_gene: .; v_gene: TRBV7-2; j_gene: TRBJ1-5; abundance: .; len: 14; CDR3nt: TGTGCCAGCAGCTTACGGGGGGACAATCAGCCCCAGCATTTT; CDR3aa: CASSLRGDNQPQHF
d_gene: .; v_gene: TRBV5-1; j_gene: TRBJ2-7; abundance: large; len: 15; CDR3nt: TGCGCCAGCAGCCCTGAGACAGGTATTGCCTACGAGCAGTACTTC; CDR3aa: CASSPETGIAYEQYF
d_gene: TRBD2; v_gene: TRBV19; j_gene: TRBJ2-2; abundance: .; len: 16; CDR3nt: TGTGCCAGTACTAGCGGGAGGGCTGCGGGCACCGGGGAGCTGTTTTTT; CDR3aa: CASTSGRAAGTGELFF
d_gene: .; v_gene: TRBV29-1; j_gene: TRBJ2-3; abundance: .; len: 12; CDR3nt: TGCAGCGTTGAATGGGGCACAGATACGCAGTATTTT; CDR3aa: CSVEWGTDTQYF
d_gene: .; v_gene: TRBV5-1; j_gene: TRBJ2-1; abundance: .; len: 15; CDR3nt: TGCGCCAGCAGCTTGTGGGGGGCCCTCTACAATGAGCAGTTCTTC; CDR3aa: CASSLWGALYNEQFF
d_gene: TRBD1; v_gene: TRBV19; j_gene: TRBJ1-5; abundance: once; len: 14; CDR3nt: TGTGCCAGTAGTAACAGGGGAACAAATCAGCCCCAGCATTTT; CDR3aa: CASSNRGTNQPQHF